These T cell receptor beta chains were read from a single sample in a study of T-cell reconstitution after alpha-beta-depleted transplantation in children. A single record per CDR3 protein comes from TCRdb applying MiXCR to the PCR reads. The profile shows some 200,000 distinct CDR3 sequences, more than 14% of them singletons. Sequencing was performed on PBMCs from the stem cell graft donor, taken from the stem cell graft. The receptors derive from a human donor who donated a stem cell graft to a child with acute lymphoblastic leukemia. Each CDR3 is given with its conserved first and last residue. D genes are given only for firm matches. Rows may omit the clone size; those that give it use once, few, many or a size class.

j_call	clone_size	d_call	v_call	cdr3_nt	cdr3_aa
TRBJ1-5	-	TRBD1	TRBV5-5	TGTGCCAGCAGCCCTTGGGACAGGGGGGATCAGCCCCAGCATTTT	CASSPWDRGDQPQHF
TRBJ2-7	few	-	TRBV11-2	TGTGCCAGCAGCTATAGCCCCCTTGCGCCCTACGAGCAGTACTTC	CASSYSPLAPYEQYF
TRBJ2-5	many	-	TRBV12-3/TRBV12-4	TGTGCCAGCAGTTTCGGGGGTGGCCAAGAGACCCAGTACTTC	CASSFGGGQETQYF
TRBJ1-1	few	TRBD1	TRBV5-1	TGCGCCAGCAGCCGACCGGGGACAGGGGCCACCCTAGCGGGAGCTTTCTTT	CASSRPGTGATLAGAFF
TRBJ1-4	many	TRBD1	TRBV5-6	TGTGCCAGCAGCGGCGGGACAGGGGGCTTTGAAAAACTGTTTTTT	CASSGGTGGFEKLFF
TRBJ2-5	many	-	TRBV12-3/TRBV12-4	TGTGCCAGCAGTTGGGTGGAGGAGACCCAGTACTTC	CASSWVEETQYF
TRBJ2-4	many	TRBD2	TRBV12-3/TRBV12-4	TGTGCCAGCAGTTTCTACGGGAGGTCGGACATTCAGTACTTC	CASSFYGRSDIQYF
TRBJ2-7	many	TRBD1	TRBV6-5	TGTGCCAGCATTTCCACCGGGACAGGCGACTCCGAGCAGTACTTC	CASISTGTGDSEQYF
TRBJ2-3	-	TRBD2	TRBV20-1	TGCAGTGCTAGTGGTGGTTTAGCGGGAGAGAGCTACACAGATACGCAGTATTTT	CSASGGLAGESYTDTQYF
TRBJ2-5	many	-	TRBV5-1	TGCGCCAGCACGCGGGACATGGGAGAGACCCAGTACTTC	CASTRDMGETQYF
TRBJ2-7	-	TRBD1	TRBV11-2	TGTGCCAGCAGCTTAGAGCGGGACAGGGCCTACGAGCAGTACTTC	CASSLERDRAYEQYF
TRBJ1-1	-	TRBD1	TRBV7-6	TGTGCCAGCAGCTTAGGACAGGGGGCTCGGTTTGAAGCTTTCTTT	CASSLGQGARFEAFF
TRBJ2-1	many	TRBD2	TRBV12-3/TRBV12-4	TGTGCCAGCAGGCCTACGCATAGCGGGAGGTTCGGGGCCAATGAGCAGTTCTTC	CASRPTHSGRFGANEQFF
TRBJ2-2	many	-	TRBV7-9	TGTGCCAGCAGCCCCCCCGACGGGAGCCCTACCGGGGAGCTGTTTTTT	CASSPPDGSPTGELFF
TRBJ2-1	many	TRBD2	TRBV24-1	TGTGCCACCAGCCGGACTAGCGGGCGCTACAATGAGCAGTTCTTC	CATSRTSGRYNEQFF
TRBJ1-4	many	-	TRBV27	TGTGCCAGCAGTTTCCTGGGGGCAGGCGATGAAAAACTGTTTTTT	CASSFLGAGDEKLFF
TRBJ1-1	-	-	TRBV12-3/TRBV12-4	TGTGCCAGCAGTTTTAGTCCGAACACTGAAGCTTTCTTT	CASSFSPNTEAFF
TRBJ2-1	many	TRBD2	TRBV5-1	TGCGCCAGCGGACAACTAGCGGGAGGGCCGACCCAGTTCTTC	CASGQLAGGPTQFF
TRBJ2-2	many	-	TRBV6-1	TGTGCCAGCAGCCACGGCCCTTGGGGGGTCGATCAAACCGGGGAGCTGTTTTTT	CASSHGPWGVDQTGELFF
TRBJ2-3	few	-	TRBV5-6	TGTGCCAGCAGCTTAACCTCTCTTACAGATACGCAGTATTTT	CASSLTSLTDTQYF
TRBJ1-6	-	-	TRBV11-2	TGTGCCAGCAGCTCGGATCTCGGACCCAACGACTACCATTCACCCCTCCACTTT	CASSSDLGPNDYHSPLHF
TRBJ1-1	-	-	TRBV29-1	TGCAGCGGCGGGGCAGAGAACACTGAAGCTTTCTTT	CSGGAENTEAFF
TRBJ1-5	many	-	TRBV5-1	TGCGCCAGCAGGGCAGATAGCAATCAGCCCCAGCATTTT	CASRADSNQPQHF
TRBJ2-1	many	-	TRBV28	TGTGCCAGCAGTTACTACCGTAGCGTCGGTGAGCAGTTCTTC	CASSYYRSVGEQFF
TRBJ2-1	many	-	TRBV5-5	TGTGCCAGCAGCTTGTCACAAATTGGCAGGGCGATCCCGTTCTTC	CASSLSQIGRAIPFF
TRBJ1-3	many	TRBD1	TRBV28	TGTGCCAGCAGTAGGACAGGGGCGGGAAACACCATATATTTT	CASSRTGAGNTIYF
TRBJ2-3	few	TRBD1	TRBV7-2	TGTGCCAGCAGCTTAGGGACAGGGGCATACACAGATACGCAGTATTTT	CASSLGTGAYTDTQYF
TRBJ2-7	few	-	TRBV7-8	TGTGCCAGCAGCCGAGTCCTCTACGAGCAGTACTTC	CASSRVLYEQYF
TRBJ2-7	many	TRBD1	TRBV23-1	TGCGCCAGCAGTCAATCAGCGGACAGGACCTACGAGCAGTACTTC	CASSQSADRTYEQYF